This is a list of T cell receptor beta chains from one sample in a study of blood T cell repertoires in COVID-19. Assay used: immunoSEQ multiplex PCR; TCRdb lists only in-frame clones, some missing. The table lists 200,000 to 250,000 clones, nearly 90% of them singletons. The sample consisted of peripheral blood. These TCRs come from a woman between 18 and 29 years old who had recovered from COVID-19. CDR3s include the opening cysteine and the closing phenylalanine or tryptophan. The D gene is left open where the match is weak. Size is stated for part of the rows, as once, few or many counts, or as a class when the clone is expanded.

J	length	D	size	V	DNA	CDR3
TRBJ2-7	13	-	-	TRBV5-5	TGTGCCAGCAGCCGACTAGATTCCTACGAGCAGTACTTC	CASSRLDSYEQYF
TRBJ2-7	17	TRBD2	-	TRBV5-5	TGTGCCAGCAGCCCTCTAGGCCTAGCGGGACCCACCTACGAGCAGTACTTC	CASSPLGLAGPTYEQYF
TRBJ1-5	16	TRBD1	-	TRBV19	TGTGCCAGTAGGGTAAGACAGGGGCTTGACAATCAGCCCCAGCATTTT	CASRVRQGLDNQPQHF
TRBJ2-1	18	TRBD2	-	TRBV7-9	TGTGCCAGCAGCTTAGGGTTGGCGGGAGTATACGCCTACAATGAGCAGTTCTTC	CASSLGLAGVYAYNEQFF
TRBJ1-1	12	-	-	TRBV9	TGTGCCAGCAGCGTCACAAACACTGAAGCTTTCTTT	CASSVTNTEAFF
TRBJ1-1	15	TRBD1	-	TRBV29-1	TGCAGCCCCTTGACAGGGAAAAGAATGAACACTGAAGCTTTCTTT	CSPLTGKRMNTEAFF
TRBJ2-1	15	-	-	TRBV7-9	TGTGCCAGCAGCTTAGCCGAGCGGGTTTTCAATGAGCAGTTCTTC	CASSLAERVFNEQFF
TRBJ2-3	15	-	-	TRBV7-3	TGTGCCAGCAGCCGAAATCCCTACAGCACAGATACGCAGTATTTT	CASSRNPYSTDTQYF
TRBJ2-7	14	-	-	TRBV7-9	TGTGCCAGCACTTCAAGCACGAGCTACTACGAGCAGTACTTC	CASTSSTSYYEQYF
TRBJ1-1	17	TRBD1	once	TRBV6-2/TRBV6-3	TGTGCCAGCAGTTACCCCATCGACAGGGCGGGGAACACTGAAGCTTTCTTT	CASSYPIDRAGNTEAFF
TRBJ1-1	16	TRBD1	-	TRBV11-3	TGTGCCAGCAGCTTAAGGACAGGGGGTTTGGACACTGAAGCTTTCTTT	CASSLRTGGLDTEAFF
TRBJ1-2	18	-	-	TRBV5-4	TGTGCCAGCAGCTTACCAATCCCGGACGGCGGGCGGGTCTATGGCTACACCTTC	CASSLPIPDGGRVYGYTF
TRBJ2-5	13	TRBD2	-	TRBV2	TGTGCCAGCTCAAGTCAGGGAGGGGAGACCCAGTACTTC	CASSSQGGETQYF
TRBJ2-5	17	TRBD2	-	TRBV7-3	TGTGCCAGCAGCCCCAGGGGAGGAGCGGGAGGGGGAGAGACCCAGTACTTC	CASSPRGGAGGGETQYF
TRBJ1-1	15	TRBD1	-	TRBV10-3	TGTGCCATCAGTGAGTCCCCCGGGACAGCACACCCAGCTTTCTTT	CAISESPGTAHPAFF
TRBJ2-7	16	TRBD1	-	TRBV6-4	TGTGCCAGCAGTGACTCGAGGGGGACAGGTAACTACGAGCAGTACTTC	CASSDSRGTGNYEQYF
TRBJ1-2	11	TRBD1	-	TRBV19	TGTGCCAGCAGACAGGGGGATGGCTACACCTTC	CASRQGDGYTF
TRBJ2-3	16	TRBD2	-	TRBV13	TGTGCCAGCAGTCAAGGACTAGCGGGAGCGCGGGATACGCAGTATTTT	CASSQGLAGARDTQYF
TRBJ2-7	15	-	-	TRBV4-3	TGCGCCAGCAGCCAAGGGTACAGGGGAGGCTACGAGCAGTACTTC	CASSQGYRGGYEQYF
TRBJ1-5	14	-	-	TRBV6-5	TGTGCCAGCGGAATTGGAAGGGGATATCAGCCCCAGCATTTT	CASGIGRGYQPQHF
TRBJ1-5	18	TRBD1	-	TRBV7-9	TGTGCCAGCAGCTTAGAGACAGGGGGGAACCCTAGCAATCAGCCCCAGCATTTT	CASSLETGGNPSNQPQHF
TRBJ2-1	15	TRBD2	-	TRBV9	TGTGCCAGCAGCGGAGCGGGAGGAGACCACAATGAGCAGTTCTTC	CASSGAGGDHNEQFF
TRBJ2-3	15	TRBD1	-	TRBV3-1/TRBV3-2	TGTGCCAGCAGCCCACGGGACAGGCCTACAGATACGCAGTATTTT	CASSPRDRPTDTQYF
TRBJ2-1	15	TRBD2	-	TRBV10-3	TGTGCCATCCCCTCCTCTAGCGGGGCCTACAATGAGCAGTTCTTC	CAIPSSSGAYNEQFF
TRBJ2-1	15	TRBD2	-	TRBV7-7	TGTGCCAGCAGGAGACTAGCGGGAGGGAAGGGTGAGCAGTTCTTC	CASRRLAGGKGEQFF
TRBJ1-1	16	TRBD1	-	TRBV5-8	TGTGCCAGCAGCTCACGCAGGGGGCGGCTTGACACTGAAGCTTTCTTT	CASSSRRGRLDTEAFF
TRBJ2-1	15	TRBD1	-	TRBV9	TGTGCCAGCAGCGATCAGCCCTTACAGGGGAATGAGCAGTTCTTC	CASSDQPLQGNEQFF
TRBJ2-7	13	-	-	TRBV5-4	TGTGCCAGCAGCTTTCCAGGGTACTACGAGCAGTACTTC	CASSFPGYYEQYF
TRBJ1-4	15	TRBD1	-	TRBV7-9	TGTGCCAGCACTCCTGTCAGGGGGCGGGATGAAAAACTGTTTTTT	CASTPVRGRDEKLFF
TRBJ2-7	15	TRBD1	-	TRBV6-2/TRBV6-3	TGTGCCAGCAGTACTCAAGGGGGCCGAACCTACGAGCAGTACTTC	CASSTQGGRTYEQYF
TRBJ1-1	13	-	-	TRBV19	TGTGCCAGTAGTAGTTTGGACAGCGCCGAAGCTTTCTTT	CASSSLDSAEAFF
TRBJ2-1	18	TRBD2	-	TRBV7-6	TGTGCCAGCAGCCGAGGGTCGGGCGGGAGCGGCTCCTACAATGAGCAGTTCTTC	CASSRGSGGSGSYNEQFF
TRBJ2-1	12	TRBD2	-	TRBV6-1	TGTGCCAGCAGTGAACCGACTAGCGGGCAGTTCTTC	CASSEPTSGQFF
TRBJ1-1	15	-	-	TRBV11-3	TGTGCCAGCAGCTTAGGCTTACAGGGAAATACTGAAGCTTTCTTT	CASSLGLQGNTEAFF
TRBJ2-1	15	-	-	TRBV6-5	TGTGCCAGCAGTTACTCGGAGGGAGTGGGAAATGAGCAGTTCTTC	CASSYSEGVGNEQFF
TRBJ2-7	15	TRBD1	-	TRBV4-1	TGCGCCAGCAGCCAGACAGGGCCCCAATCCTACGAGCAGTACTTC	CASSQTGPQSYEQYF
TRBJ2-7	15	TRBD2	once	TRBV19	TGTGCCAGTAGTATAGGTAGCGGGAACTCCTACGAGCAGTACTTC	CASSIGSGNSYEQYF
TRBJ1-5	14	TRBD1	once	TRBV25-1	TGTGCCAGCAGTGATGGACAGGGGAGACAGCCCCAGCATTTT	CASSDGQGRQPQHF
TRBJ1-5	14	-	-	TRBV15	TGTGCCACCAGCATGGTGGGGGCGGGTCAGCCCCAGCATTTT	CATSMVGAGQPQHF
TRBJ2-2	11	-	once	TRBV5-1	TGCGCCAGCACCCAAACCGGGGAGCTGTTTTTT	CASTQTGELFF
TRBJ2-1	15	TRBD2	-	TRBV6-5	TGTGCCAGCAGTTACTCTGCGGGAGAGTACAATGAGCAGTTCTTC	CASSYSAGEYNEQFF
TRBJ2-7	17	-	-	TRBV7-2	TGTGCCAGCAGCTTAGGGCCCGCGGTAGCGGCAACCTACGAGCAGTACTTC	CASSLGPAVAATYEQYF
TRBJ2-1	14	TRBD2	-	TRBV9	TGTGCCAGCAGCAACGTCCGGGAGGCCCATGAGCAGTTCTTC	CASSNVREAHEQFF
TRBJ1-3	19	-	-	TRBV9	TGTGCCAGCAGCGTGGACGATATTTATACACAGGGTGTTAGAAACACCATATATTTT	CASSVDDIYTQGVRNTIYF
TRBJ1-1	15	-	-	TRBV27	TGTGCCAGCAGTTTAGTAGGGACACGGAACACTGAAGCTTTCTTT	CASSLVGTRNTEAFF
TRBJ1-1	15	-	-	TRBV27	TGTGCCAGCAGTTCCTTCCAGACAGGGAACACTGAAGCTTTCTTT	CASSSFQTGNTEAFF
TRBJ2-1	17	TRBD1	-	TRBV9	TGTGCCAGCAGCGTCCTTCGGGGGACAGGGGTCAACAATGAGCAGTTCTTC	CASSVLRGTGVNNEQFF
TRBJ2-5	12	-	-	TRBV24-1	TGTGCCACCAGTGACAGACAAGAGACCCAGTACTTC	CATSDRQETQYF
TRBJ1-1	15	TRBD1	-	TRBV7-9	TGTGCCAGCAGCTTTCAACAGGGGGCGAACACTGAAGCTTTCTTT	CASSFQQGANTEAFF
TRBJ2-7	13	TRBD2	-	TRBV29-1	TGCAGCGTTGCCGGGACTAGCGTCTACGAGCAGTACTTC	CSVAGTSVYEQYF
TRBJ2-1	13	-	-	TRBV12-3/TRBV12-4	TGTGCCAGCAGCCCACTAGCTTCGGGGGAGCAGTTCTTC	CASSPLASGEQFF
TRBJ2-7	15	-	-	TRBV3-1/TRBV3-2	TGTGCCGGGCCCGTTTGGGCGGGATCCTCTTACGAGCAGTACTTC	CAGPVWAGSSYEQYF